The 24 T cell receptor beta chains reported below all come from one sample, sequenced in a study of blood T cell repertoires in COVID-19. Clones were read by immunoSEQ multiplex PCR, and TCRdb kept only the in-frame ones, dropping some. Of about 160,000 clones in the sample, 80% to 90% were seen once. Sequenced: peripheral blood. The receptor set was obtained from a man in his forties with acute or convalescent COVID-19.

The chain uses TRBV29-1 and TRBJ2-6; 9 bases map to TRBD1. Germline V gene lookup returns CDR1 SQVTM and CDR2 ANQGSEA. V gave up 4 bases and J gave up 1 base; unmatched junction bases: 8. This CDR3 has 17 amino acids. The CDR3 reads CSVAVGQGLSGANVLTF. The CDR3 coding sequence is TGCAGCGTTGCGGTGGGACAGGGTCTATCTGGGGCCAACGTCCTGACTTTC.

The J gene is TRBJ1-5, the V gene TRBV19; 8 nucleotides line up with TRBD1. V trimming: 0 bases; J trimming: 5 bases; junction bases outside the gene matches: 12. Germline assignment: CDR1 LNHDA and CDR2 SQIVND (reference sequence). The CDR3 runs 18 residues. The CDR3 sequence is CASSIDPTDRDMDQPQHF. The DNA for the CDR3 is TGTGCCAGTAGTATAGATCCCACGGACAGGGATATGGATCAGCCCCAGCATTTT.

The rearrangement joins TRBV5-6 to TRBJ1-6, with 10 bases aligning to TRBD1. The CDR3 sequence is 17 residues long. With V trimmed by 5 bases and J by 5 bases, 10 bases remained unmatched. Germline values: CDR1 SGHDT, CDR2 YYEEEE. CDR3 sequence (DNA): TGTGCCAGCAGGGACAGGGGGGCTTTGAAGGATAATTCACCCCTCCACTTT. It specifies CASRDRGALKDNSPLHF.

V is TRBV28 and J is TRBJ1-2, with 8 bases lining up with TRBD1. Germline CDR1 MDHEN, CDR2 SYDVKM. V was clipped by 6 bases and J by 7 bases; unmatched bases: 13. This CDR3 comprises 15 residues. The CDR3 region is CASSPGGQGRIGYTF. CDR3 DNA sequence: TGTGCCAGCAGCCCCGGTGGACAGGGTAGAATTGGCTACACCTTC.

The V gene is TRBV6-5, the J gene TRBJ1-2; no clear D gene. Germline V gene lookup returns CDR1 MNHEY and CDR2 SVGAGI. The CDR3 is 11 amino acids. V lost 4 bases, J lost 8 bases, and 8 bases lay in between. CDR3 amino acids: CASSSGYGYTF. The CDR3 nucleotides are TGTGCCAGCAGTTCAGGCTACGGCTACACCTTC.

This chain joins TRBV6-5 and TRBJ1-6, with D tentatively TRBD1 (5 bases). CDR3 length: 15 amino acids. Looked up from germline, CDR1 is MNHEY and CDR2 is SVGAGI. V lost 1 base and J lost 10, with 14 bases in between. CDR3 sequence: CASSYLRGGGSPLHF. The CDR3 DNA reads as TGTGCCAGCAGTTACTTAAGGGGAGGAGGCTCACCCCTCCACTTT.

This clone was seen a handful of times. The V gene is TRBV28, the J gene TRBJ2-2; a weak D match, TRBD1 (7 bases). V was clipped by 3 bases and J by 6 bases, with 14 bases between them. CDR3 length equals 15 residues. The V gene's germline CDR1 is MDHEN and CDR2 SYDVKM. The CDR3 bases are TGTGCCAGCAGTTTTATAGACAGGGAGGCCGGGGAGCTGTTTTTT. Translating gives CASSFIDREAGELFF.

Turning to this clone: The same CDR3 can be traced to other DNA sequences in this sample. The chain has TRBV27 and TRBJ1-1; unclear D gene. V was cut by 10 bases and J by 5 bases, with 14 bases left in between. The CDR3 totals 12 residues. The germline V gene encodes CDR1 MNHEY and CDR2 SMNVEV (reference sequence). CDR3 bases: TGTGCCACACGCGGGGAAAGGACTGAAGCTTTCTTT. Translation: CATRGERTEAFF.

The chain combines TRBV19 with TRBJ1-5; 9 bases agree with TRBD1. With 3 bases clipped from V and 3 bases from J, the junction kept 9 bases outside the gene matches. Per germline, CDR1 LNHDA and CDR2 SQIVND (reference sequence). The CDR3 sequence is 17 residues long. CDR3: CASSMGLGQGFNQPQHF. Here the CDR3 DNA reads TGTGCCAGTAGTATGGGATTAGGACAGGGGTTCAATCAGCCCCAGCATTTT. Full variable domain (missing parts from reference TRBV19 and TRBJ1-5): DGGITQSPKYLFRKEGQNVTLSCEQNLNHDAMYWYRQDPGQGLRLIYYSQIVNDFQKGDIAEGYSVSREKKESFPLTVTSAQKNPTAFYLCASSMGLGQGFNQPQHFGDGTRLSIL.

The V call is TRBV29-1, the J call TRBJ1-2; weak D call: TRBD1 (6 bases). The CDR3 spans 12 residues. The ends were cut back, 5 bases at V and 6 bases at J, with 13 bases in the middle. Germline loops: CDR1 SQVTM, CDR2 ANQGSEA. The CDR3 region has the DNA TGCAGCGTTTACAGGGAGGGAAATGGCTACACCTTC. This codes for CSVYREGNGYTF.

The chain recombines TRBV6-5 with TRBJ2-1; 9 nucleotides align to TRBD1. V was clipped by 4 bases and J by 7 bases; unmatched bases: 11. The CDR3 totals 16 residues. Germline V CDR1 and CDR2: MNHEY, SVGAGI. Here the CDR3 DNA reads TGTGCCAGCAGTTGGGTAGGGACAGGGAGTTCAAATGAGCAGTTCTTC. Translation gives CASSWVGTGSSNEQFF.

CDR3 nucleotides: TGTGCCAGCAGCTCCGCTAGCGGAACCTACAATGAGCAGTTCTTC. This codes for CASSSASGTYNEQFF. This chain connects TRBV5-4 to TRBJ2-1; 7 positions match TRBD2. CDR1 is SGHNT, CDR2 YYREEE, per germline (reference sequence). The CDR3 spans 15 residues. V trimming: 3 bases; J trimming: 2 bases; junction bases outside the gene matches: 5.

CDR3 coding DNA: TGTGCCAGCACCCCTGGAGTCCAGTACGGAAAACTGTTTTTT. Amino acids: CASTPGVQYGKLFF. The chain combines TRBV6-5 with TRBJ1-4; the D is unclear. CDR1 is MNHEY and CDR2 is SVGAGI in the germline V gene. CDR3 length equals 14 residues. V gave up 7 bases and J gave up 10 bases, with 19 bases separating them.

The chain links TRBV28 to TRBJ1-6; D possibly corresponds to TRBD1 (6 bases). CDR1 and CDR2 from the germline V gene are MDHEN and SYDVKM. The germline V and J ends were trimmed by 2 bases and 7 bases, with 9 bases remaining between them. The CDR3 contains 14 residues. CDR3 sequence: CASSLIQGNSPLHF. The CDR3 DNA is TGTGCCAGCAGTTTAATACAGGGAAATTCACCCCTCCACTTT.

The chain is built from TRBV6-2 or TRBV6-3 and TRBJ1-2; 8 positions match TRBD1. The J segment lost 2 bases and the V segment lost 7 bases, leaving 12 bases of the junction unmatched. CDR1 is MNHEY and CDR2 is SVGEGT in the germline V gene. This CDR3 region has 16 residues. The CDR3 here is CASTPRGRQGNYGYTF. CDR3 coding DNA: TGTGCCAGCACCCCAAGGGGGAGACAGGGGAACTATGGCTACACCTTC.

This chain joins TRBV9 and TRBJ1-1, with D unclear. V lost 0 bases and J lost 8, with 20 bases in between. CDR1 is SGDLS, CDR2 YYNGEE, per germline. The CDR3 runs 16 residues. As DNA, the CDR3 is TGTGCCAGCAGCGTAGCAGCCACAGCCCAAGGATCAGAAGCTTTCTTT. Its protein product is CASSVAATAQGSEAFF.

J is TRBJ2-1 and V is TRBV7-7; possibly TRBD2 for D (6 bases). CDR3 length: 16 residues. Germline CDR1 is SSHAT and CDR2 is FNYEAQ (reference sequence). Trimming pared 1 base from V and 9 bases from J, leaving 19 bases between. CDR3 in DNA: TGTGCCAGCAGCTTAGGTCGGGGCAGGCGGGACTCTGAGCAGTTCTTC. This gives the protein CASSLGRGRRDSEQFF.

The CDR3 nucleotides are TGTGCCAGCAGCTTAATTGGCGGGGGCTCTGAAGCTTTCTTT. Amino acid sequence: CASSLIGGGSEAFF. The chain uses TRBV11-2 and TRBJ1-1, with D possibly being TRBD1 (6 bases). V was clipped by 2 bases and J by 6 bases, with 13 bases between them. The CDR3 loop spans 14 amino acids. The germline gives CDR1 SGHAT, CDR2 FQNNGV. Supplemented by reference TRBV11-2 and TRBJ1-1, the full variable domain reads EAGVAQSPRYKIIEKRQSVAFWCNPISGHATLYWYQQILGQGPKLLIQFQNNGVVDDSQLPKDRFSAERLKGVDSTLKIQPAKLEDSAVYLCASSLIGGGSEAFFGQGTRLTVV.

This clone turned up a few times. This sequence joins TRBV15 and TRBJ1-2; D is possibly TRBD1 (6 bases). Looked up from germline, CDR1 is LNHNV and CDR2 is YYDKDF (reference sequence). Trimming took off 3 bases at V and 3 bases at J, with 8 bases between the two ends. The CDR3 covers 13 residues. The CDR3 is CATSRDSYYGYTF. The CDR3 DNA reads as TGTGCCACCAGCAGGGACAGCTACTATGGCTACACCTTC.

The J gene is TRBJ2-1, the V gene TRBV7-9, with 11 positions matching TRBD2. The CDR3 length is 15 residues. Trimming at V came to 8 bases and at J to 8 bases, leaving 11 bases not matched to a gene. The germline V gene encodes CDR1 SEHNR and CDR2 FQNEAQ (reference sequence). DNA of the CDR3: TGTGCCAGCGGCGCCCTAGCGGGGGGTGGGGATGAGCAGTTCTTC. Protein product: CASGALAGGGDEQFF. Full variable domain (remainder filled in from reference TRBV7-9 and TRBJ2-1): DTGVSQNPRHKITKRGQNVTFRCDPISEHNRLYWYRQTLGQGPEFLTYFQNEAQLEKSRLLSDRFSAERPKGSFSTLEIQRTEQGDSAMYLCASGALAGGGDEQFFGPGTRLTVL.

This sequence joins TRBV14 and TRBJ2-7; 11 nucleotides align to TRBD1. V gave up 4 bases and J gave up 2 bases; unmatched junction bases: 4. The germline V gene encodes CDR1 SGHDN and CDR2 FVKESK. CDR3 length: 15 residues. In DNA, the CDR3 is TGTGCCAGCAGCCTACTGGACAGGGGGCCCTACGAGCAGTACTTC. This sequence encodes CASSLLDRGPYEQYF. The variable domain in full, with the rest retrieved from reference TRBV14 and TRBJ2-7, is EAGVTQFPSHSVIEKGQTVTLRCDPISGHDNLYWYRRVMGKEIKFLLHFVKESKQDESGMPNNRFLAERTGGTYSTLKVQPAELEDSGVYFCASSLLDRGPYEQYFGPGTRLTVT.

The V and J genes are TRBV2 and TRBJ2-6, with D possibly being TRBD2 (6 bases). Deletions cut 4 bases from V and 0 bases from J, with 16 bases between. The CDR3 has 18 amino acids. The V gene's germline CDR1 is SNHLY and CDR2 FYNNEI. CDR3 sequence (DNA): TGTGCCAGCAGTGCGGGACTGGGCGTTCACTCTGGGGCCAACGTCCTGACTTTC. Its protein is CASSAGLGVHSGANVLTF.

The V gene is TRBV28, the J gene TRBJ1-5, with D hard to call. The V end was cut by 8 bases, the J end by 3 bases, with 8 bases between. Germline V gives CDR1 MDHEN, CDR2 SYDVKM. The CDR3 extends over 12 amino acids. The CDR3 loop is CASRDVNQPQHF. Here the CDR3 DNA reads TGTGCCAGCCGGGATGTCAATCAGCCCCAGCATTTT.

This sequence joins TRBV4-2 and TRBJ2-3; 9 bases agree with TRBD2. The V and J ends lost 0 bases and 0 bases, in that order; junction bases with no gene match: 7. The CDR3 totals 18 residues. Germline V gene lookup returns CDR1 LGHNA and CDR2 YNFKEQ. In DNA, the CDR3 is TGTGCCAGCAGCCAAGATATAAGTGCGGGGGGGAGCACAGATACGCAGTATTTT. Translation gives CASSQDISAGGSTDTQYF.